This T cell receptor (beta chain) comes out of a study of radiation and T cells in renal cell carcinoma. Study-level findings and limits: Dominant CDR3 motifs were more common in irradiated tumors than controls. Irradiated tumors had higher TCR clonality than control tumors.

Treatment described: 15 Gy SBRT to primary tumor, nephrectomy 4 weeks later. Nephrectomy followed 15 Gy stereotactic body radiation by 4 weeks. The CDR3 has 15 residues. V lost 5 bases and J lost 8; bases outside the gene matches: 11. The germline V gene has CDR1 SGHVS and CDR2 FQNEAQ. Using immunoSEQ multiplex PCR, the repertoire was profiled, and TCRdb retains in-frame clones only, with some absent. The sample lists about 22,000 clones; about 51% were seen once. Notes on this clone: Its antigen is not identified.

The clonotype comes from a woman aged 45-60 years with renal cell carcinoma. The V and J genes are TRBV7-8 and TRBJ1-4; 7 bases match TRBD1. The sample in question was tumor tissue, obtained from a patient whose treatment included radiotherapy and nephrectomy. CDR3 nucleotides: TGTGCCAGCAGCCACTCGCGGGACAGTGGCGAAAAACTGTTTTTT. This encodes CASSHSRDSGEKLFF.